The rows below give T cell receptor beta chains drawn from one sample of a study of T cells in Graves' hyperthyroidism and ophthalmopathy. TCRdb fed the multiplex PCR reads into MiXCR, producing one record per CDR3 protein. The table shows a few hundred thousand distinct CDR3 sequences, with more than 15% occurring only once. Sequences were obtained from blood. These receptor sequences come from a woman younger than 35 with Graves' hyperthyroidism. The CDR3 runs from the conserved cysteine through the conserved F or W. Each record gives: clone size, J gene, V gene, D gene, CDR3 protein, CDR3 DNA. A D gene is named only where the DNA matches it firmly. Expanded clones get a size class; other rows say once, few or many, or leave the size out.

>.|TRBJ1-2|TRBV7-2|.
CASSRQGTGGYTF
TGTGCCAGCAGCCGCCAGGGAACCGGTGGCTACACCTTC
>many|TRBJ1-2|TRBV6-1|TRBD1
CASSERAGGDYGYTF
TGTGCCAGCAGTGAAAGGGCAGGGGGCGACTATGGCTACACCTTC
>many|TRBJ1-3|TRBV5-1|.
CASSLEGASGNTIYF
TGCGCCAGCAGCTTGGAGGGAGCGTCTGGAAACACCATATATTTT
>.|TRBJ2-3|TRBV4-2|TRBD2
CASSQDRGSGGIDTQYF
TGTGCCAGCAGCCAAGATCGTGGCAGCGGGGGGATAGATACGCAGTATTTT
>few|TRBJ2-5|TRBV5-4|TRBD2
CASSRGGSTTGETQYF
TGTGCCAGCAGCCGCGGGGGGTCCACAACCGGGGAGACCCAGTACTTC
>many|TRBJ2-1|TRBV6-5|TRBD1
CASSLGTGWNEQFF
TGTGCCAGCAGTTTGGGGACAGGGTGGAATGAGCAGTTCTTC
>many|TRBJ2-1|TRBV7-2|.
CASSLERTFGNEQFF
TGTGCCAGCAGCTTAGAACGGACCTTCGGCAATGAGCAGTTCTTC
>many|TRBJ2-5|TRBV12-3/TRBV12-4|.
CASSFGGVETQYF
TGTGCCAGCAGTTTTGGGGGAGTAGAGACCCAGTACTTC
>few|TRBJ2-5|TRBV27|.
CASSLMGGPKETQYF
TGTGCCAGCAGTCTAATGGGCGGGCCTAAAGAGACCCAGTACTTC
>few|TRBJ2-3|TRBV19|TRBD2
CASSPEREGGADTQYF
TGTGCCAGTAGTCCCGAGCGGGAGGGTGGCGCAGATACGCAGTATTTT
>.|TRBJ1-3|TRBV27|.
CASSLGGAWGVAPGNTIYF
TGTGCCAGCAGTTTAGGGGGGGCCTGGGGTGTGGCCCCTGGAAACACCATATATTTT
>few|TRBJ2-3|TRBV19|.
CASTQAHSSTDTQYF
TGTGCCAGTACTCAGGCCCATTCTAGCACAGATACGCAGTATTTT
>many|TRBJ2-5|TRBV12-3/TRBV12-4|.
CASSINLGTLQETQYF
TGTGCCAGCAGTATTAACCTCGGGACCCTTCAAGAGACCCAGTACTTC
>many|TRBJ2-3|TRBV19|TRBD1
CARTTGLPYTDTQYF
TGTGCCAGAACGACAGGGCTCCCTTACACAGATACGCAGTATTTT
>many|TRBJ1-1|TRBV10-1|.
CASSGGNLNTEAFF
TGCGCCAGCTCGGGGGGGAATTTGAACACTGAAGCTTTCTTT
>many|TRBJ2-1|TRBV27|.
CASRTRSDRHNEQFF
TGTGCCAGCAGGACACGATCGGACAGACACAATGAGCAGTTCTTC
>.|TRBJ2-3|TRBV19|.
CASSIQASSTDTQYF
TGTGCCAGTAGTATACAGGCCTCTAGCACAGATACGCAGTATTTT
>many|TRBJ1-6|TRBV20-1|.
CSARDKAGPFGISPLHF
TGCAGTGCTAGAGATAAGGCAGGGCCCTTCGGAATTTCACCCCTCCACTTT
>many|TRBJ2-1|TRBV12-3/TRBV12-4|TRBD1
CASSPTGLDEQFF
TGTGCCAGCAGTCCGACAGGGTTGGATGAGCAGTTCTTC
>many|TRBJ2-7|TRBV11-2|TRBD1
CASSLETGSYEQYF
TGTGCCAGCAGCTTAGAGACAGGGTCGTACGAGCAGTACTTC
>few|TRBJ1-2|TRBV27|.
CASSDMGGENPGYTF
TGTGCCAGCAGTGATATGGGCGGGGAGAATCCTGGCTACACCTTC
>once|TRBJ1-2|TRBV3-1|.
CASSPARGAQGYTF
TGTGCCAGCAGCCCAGCTCGAGGCGCGCAGGGCTACACCTTC
>many|TRBJ2-1|TRBV12-3/TRBV12-4|.
CASSLGIGATYNEQFF
TGTGCCAGCAGTTTAGGAATCGGGGCCACCTACAATGAGCAGTTCTTC
>.|TRBJ1-5|TRBV12-5|TRBD1
CASGSRGQGQPQHF
TGTGCTAGTGGTTCTAGGGGGCAAGGACAGCCCCAGCATTTT
>many|TRBJ2-1|TRBV6-1|TRBD2
CATSGTSGFNEQFF
TGTGCTACTTCCGGGACTAGCGGTTTCAATGAGCAGTTCTTC
>many|TRBJ2-7|TRBV20-1|TRBD2
CSAKLGLAGDEQYF
TGCAGTGCTAAATTGGGACTAGCGGGAGACGAGCAGTACTTC
>many|TRBJ2-7|TRBV20-1|.
CSARDRGDGRGEQYF
TGCAGTGCTAGAGATCGGGGAGACGGGAGAGGGGAGCAGTACTTC
>many|TRBJ1-2|TRBV6-1|.
CASSESYTSHYGYTF
TGTGCCAGCAGTGAATCTTATACGTCCCACTATGGCTACACCTTC
>many|TRBJ2-1|TRBV29-1|TRBD2
CSALRGGPENEQFF
TGCAGCGCCCTAAGGGGAGGGCCCGAAAATGAGCAGTTCTTC
>many|TRBJ1-1|TRBV30|.
CAWRVIAGNTEAFF
TGTGCCTGGAGGGTCATCGCAGGGAACACTGAAGCTTTCTTT
>many|TRBJ1-2|TRBV12-3/TRBV12-4|.
CASSFGASANYGYTF
TGTGCCAGCAGTTTTGGCGCTTCAGCTAACTATGGCTACACCTTC
>.|TRBJ1-5|TRBV10-2|.
CASSDRGSNQPQHF
TGCGCCAGCAGCGACAGAGGGAGCAATCAGCCCCAGCATTTT
>many|TRBJ1-6|TRBV5-1|.
CASSLGGGTVIRPLHF
TGCGCCAGCAGCTTGGGCGGAGGGACGGTGATTCGACCCCTCCACTTT
>few|TRBJ2-7|TRBV11-2|TRBD1
CAGSDTGTARDEQYF
TGTGCCGGCAGCGATACTGGGACAGCACGCGACGAGCAGTACTTC
>.|TRBJ2-2|TRBV11-2|TRBD2
CASSGLAGAGELFF
TGTGCCAGCAGCGGACTAGCGGGGGCCGGGGAGCTGTTTTTT
>few|TRBJ2-3|TRBV25-1|.
CASSEASAEDTQYF
TGTGCCAGCAGTGAGGCTAGCGCAGAGGATACGCAGTATTTT
>.|TRBJ1-1|TRBV28|.
CAIYGGRRAEAFF
TGTGCCATCTACGGGGGCAGGCGGGCTGAAGCTTTCTTT
>few|TRBJ2-5|TRBV18|.
CVSSPQETQYF
TGTGTCAGCTCACCGCAAGAGACCCAGTACTTC
>many|TRBJ2-7|TRBV5-1|TRBD2
CASSLRLAGGGYEQYF
TGCGCCAGCAGCTTACGACTAGCGGGAGGGGGGTACGAGCAGTACTTC
>many|TRBJ2-3|TRBV10-3|.
CAISDVGGPDTQYF
TGTGCCATCAGTGACGTGGGGGGCCCAGATACGCAGTATTTT
>many|TRBJ2-1|TRBV7-9|TRBD2
CASSLVGGGNGNEQFF
TGTGCCAGCAGCTTGGTGGGCGGGGGGAATGGTAATGAGCAGTTCTTC
>.|TRBJ2-1|TRBV12-3/TRBV12-4|TRBD1
CASSFGTGGHEQFF
TGTGCCAGCAGTTTCGGGACAGGGGGCCATGAGCAGTTCTTC
>many|TRBJ2-2|TRBV3-1|.
CASSGQGAGRGGELFF
TGTGCCAGCTCGGGGCAGGGTGCTGGAAGGGGCGGGGAGCTGTTTTTT
>many|TRBJ1-1|TRBV20-1|TRBD1
CSAKAGTGGPEAFF
TGCAGTGCTAAAGCCGGGACAGGGGGGCCTGAAGCTTTCTTT
>many|TRBJ2-3|TRBV20-1|.
CSARDGRADTQYF
TGCAGTGCTAGGGACGGGAGAGCAGATACGCAGTATTTT
>many|TRBJ1-1|TRBV29-1|.
CSAEGQSTTEAFF
TGCAGCGCTGAAGGACAGTCGACCACTGAAGCTTTCTTT
>many|TRBJ2-2|TRBV6-1|.
CASSERESGELFF
TGTGCCAGCAGTGAAAGGGAAAGCGGGGAGCTGTTTTTT
>many|TRBJ2-7|TRBV12-3/TRBV12-4|.
CASSTGHLSEQYF
TGTGCCAGCAGTACGGGACACCTTTCCGAGCAGTACTTC
>many|TRBJ1-1|TRBV9|.
CASSASHGTEAFF
TGTGCCAGCAGCGCCTCGCATGGGACTGAAGCTTTCTTT
>.|TRBJ2-7|TRBV4-1|.
CASSQTVSYEQYF
TGCGCCAGCAGCCAAACAGTCTCCTACGAGCAGTACTTC
>many|TRBJ2-7|TRBV5-1|TRBD2
CASSFPPGLAGGTYEQYF
TGCGCCAGCAGCTTTCCTCCGGGACTAGCGGGAGGCACCTACGAGCAGTACTTC
>many|TRBJ2-4|TRBV7-2|.
CASSLARQDIQYF
TGTGCCAGCAGCTTAGCTAGGCAGGACATTCAGTACTTC
>many|TRBJ1-3|TRBV7-9|.
CASSLAFDRSSGNTIYF
TGTGCCAGCAGCTTAGCTTTTGACAGGTCCTCTGGAAACACCATATATTTT